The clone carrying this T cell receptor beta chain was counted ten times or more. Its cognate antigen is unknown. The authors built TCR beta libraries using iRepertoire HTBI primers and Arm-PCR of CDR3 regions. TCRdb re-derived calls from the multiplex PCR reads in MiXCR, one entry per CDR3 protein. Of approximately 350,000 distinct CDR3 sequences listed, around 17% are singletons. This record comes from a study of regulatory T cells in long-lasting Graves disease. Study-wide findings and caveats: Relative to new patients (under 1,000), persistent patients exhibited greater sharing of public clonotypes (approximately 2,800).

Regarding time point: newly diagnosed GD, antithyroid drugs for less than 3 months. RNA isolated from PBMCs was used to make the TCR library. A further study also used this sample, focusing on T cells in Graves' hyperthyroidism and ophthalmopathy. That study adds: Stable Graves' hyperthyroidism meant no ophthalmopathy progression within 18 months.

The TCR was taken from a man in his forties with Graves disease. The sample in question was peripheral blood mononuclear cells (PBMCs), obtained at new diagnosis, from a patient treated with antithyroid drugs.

For the CDR3, the DNA is TGCGCCAGCAGCCCCAGGGGGAATTCACCCCTCCACTTT. It translates to CASSPRGNSPLHF. The V and J genes are TRBV5-1 and TRBJ1-6; 7 nucleotides align to TRBD1. Germline trimming cut 4 bases from V and 7 bases from J; bases unmatched to any gene: 2. The germline V gene encodes CDR1 SGHRS and CDR2 YFSETQ. This CDR3 spans 13 amino acids.